This is a list of T cell receptor beta chains from one sample in a study of metastatic and nonmetastatic thyroid tumors. TCRdb reprocessed the PCR reads using MiXCR. The sample holds roughly 30,000 clones; 25% to 30% are singletons and the top ten take 25% to 35%. Sequenced sample: blood. These TCRs come from a female donor with papillary thyroid cancer or a benign thyroid nodule (not recorded which). Some clones in this sample may be carry-over from other donors' samples. Both conserved end residues are trimmed from each CDR3. The order of the fields is V gene, D gene, clone size, CDR3 protein. D genes are given only for firm matches. Expanded clones get a size class; other rows say once, few or many, or leave the size out.

TRBV6-1,-,medium-sized,ASSFEYQNTEAF
TRBV2,-,-,ASSGPGGEAF
TRBV30,-,-,AWSVRLETEAF
TRBV6-2/TRBV6-3,-,few,ASKKIGIHGYT
TRBV18,-,many,ASSQVPAYYEQY
TRBV4-1,-,-,ASSQPGREVGYEQY
TRBV6-1,TRBD1,few,ASSGGGGTDTQY
TRBV30,TRBD1,-,AWCISPGQGSGELF
TRBV7-9,-,many,ASSLAVTNNEQF
TRBV6-1,TRBD2,few,ASSQSGALTDTQY
TRBV20-1,-,many,SALTPGDEQF
TRBV5-6,-,-,ASSLAGRWDEQF
TRBV4-2,TRBD2,many,ASSQAGLAGGNEQF
TRBV9,TRBD1,-,ASSTQTGEAF
TRBV20-1,-,many,SAPPTSYGYT
TRBV20-1,-,once,SAHEGQGGETQY
TRBV6-1,-,-,ASASYEKLF
TRBV7-9,-,-,ASSPGVASDTQY
TRBV12-3/TRBV12-4,-,few,ASSLGRKALLYTGELF
TRBV3-1,-,-,ASSQGGDGYT